This is a list of T cell receptor beta chains from one sample in a study of blood T cells in healthy people across ages. TCRdb reanalysed the 5' RACE reads using MiXCR and keeps one entry per CDR3 protein. The sample records roughly 680,000 distinct CDR3 sequences, approximately 52% being singletons. Input material: blood. The receptors originated from a woman aged 80 or older in good health. The CDR3 runs from the conserved cysteine through the conserved F or W. The D gene is left open where the match is weak. Size is stated for part of the rows, as once, few or many counts, or as a class when the clone is expanded.

-,-,TRBJ2-7,TRBV21-1,TGTGCCAGCAGCTACCTCCGGGACCCGGGGTACGAGCAGTACTTC,CASSYLRDPGYEQYF
-,-,TRBJ2-3,TRBV5-1,TGCGCCAGCAGCTTGGCCCAGCTGGCCCCCGCAGATACGCAGTATTTT,CASSLAQLAPADTQYF
-,-,TRBJ2-2,TRBV20-1,TGCAGTGCTAGTACCCCCACCGGGGAGCTGTTTTTT,CSASTPTGELFF
-,-,TRBJ2-2,TRBV2,TGTGCCAGCAGTGGGCCCGGACCGGCCACCGGGGAGCTGTTTTTT,CASSGPGPATGELFF
few,-,TRBJ2-7,TRBV2,TGTGCCAGCAGTCAGGGGAATTTGGGCGAGCAGTACTTC,CASSQGNLGEQYF
few,TRBD1,TRBJ1-1,TRBV15,TGTGCCACCAGCAGAGATAATATAGAGGGGGCCACTGAAGCTTTCTTT,CATSRDNIEGATEAFF
few,TRBD1,TRBJ1-6,TRBV6-1,TGTGCCAGCAGTCCAGGGGGCGCGTATAATTCACCCCTCCACTTT,CASSPGGAYNSPLHF
-,TRBD2,TRBJ2-3,TRBV7-8,TGTGCCAGCAGCAGGAACGGGGGGACAGATACGCAGTATTTT,CASSRNGGTDTQYF
few,-,TRBJ1-1,TRBV3-1,TGTGCCAGCACACCGGACCGAACGGTGAGCACTGAAGCTTTCTTT,CASTPDRTVSTEAFF
-,-,TRBJ2-5,TRBV5-1,TGCGCCAGCAGCGTGGGATGGAAGACCCAGTACTTC,CASSVGWKTQYF
few,-,TRBJ1-4,TRBV20-1,TGCAGTGCTAGAGATCAGACCGGGGGTAATGAAAAACTGTTTTTT,CSARDQTGGNEKLFF
few,-,TRBJ1-1,TRBV5-1,TGCGCCAGCAATATAACTCCTAGACAGTCGAACACTGAAGCTTTCTTT,CASNITPRQSNTEAFF
-,-,TRBJ2-5,TRBV29-1,TGCAGCGTTGATCCGGGGATTCGGGGTAGCGAAGAGACCCAGTACTTC,CSVDPGIRGSEETQYF
-,TRBD2,TRBJ2-7,TRBV28,TGTGCCAGCAGCCCCCCGACTAGCGGCAATGAGCAGTACTTC,CASSPPTSGNEQYF
-,-,TRBJ2-2,TRBV12-3/TRBV12-4,TGTGCCAGCAGTTTACGAGGAGGGATCGGGGAGCTGTTTTTT,CASSLRGGIGELFF
-,-,TRBJ1-5,TRBV10-3,TGTGCCATCTCGGCAGGTCGAGGGGGCAATCAGCCCCAGCATTTT,CAISAGRGGNQPQHF
many,-,TRBJ2-7,TRBV10-3,TGTGCCATCAGTGAGCTGCAGGCAACCTACGAGCAGTACTTC,CAISELQATYEQYF
-,-,TRBJ2-7,TRBV20-1,TGCAGTGCGATAGAGATCCGAAACGAGCAGTACTTC,CSAIEIRNEQYF
-,-,TRBJ1-2,TRBV7-2,TGTGCCAGCAGCTTTATCGGGGCGGGCGGCTACACCTTC,CASSFIGAGGYTF
-,-,TRBJ2-7,TRBV29-1,TGCAGCGTTTCTTCGGGCAGCGAGCAGTACTTC,CSVSSGSEQYF
many,TRBD2,TRBJ2-1,TRBV20-1,TGCAGTGCTAGAGTTTCGGGCGGGAGCTCCTACAATGAGCAGTTCTTC,CSARVSGGSSYNEQFF
many,-,TRBJ1-6,TRBV6-1,TGTGCCAGCAGTGAAGAGGTGGTCAGTTCACCCCTCCACTTT,CASSEEVVSSPLHF
-,TRBD1,TRBJ2-5,TRBV6-5,TGTGCCAGCAGTTACACACAGGGGGTAGGGGAGACCCAGTACTTC,CASSYTQGVGETQYF
-,TRBD2,TRBJ2-1,TRBV4-3,TGCGCCAGCAGCCAAGTTCTAGCGGGTCTTTCCTACAATGAGCAGTTCTTC,CASSQVLAGLSYNEQFF
-,-,TRBJ2-1,TRBV6-1,TGTGCCAGCAGTCTACCGGGACAAGTCTTTGATGAGCAGTTCTTC,CASSLPGQVFDEQFF
many,-,TRBJ1-2,TRBV29-1,TGCACCATTGGTGGGGGGGACGGCTACACCTTC,CTIGGGDGYTF
-,-,TRBJ1-6,TRBV5-1,TGCGCCAGCAGCTTGGAAGGTCGATCCTGTAATTCACCCCTCCACTTT,CASSLEGRSCNSPLHF
-,TRBD2,TRBJ2-1,TRBV6-2/TRBV6-3,TGTGCCAGCAGTTACTCTCCACTAGCGGGGGGCCTCTACACTGAGCAGTTCTTC,CASSYSPLAGGLYTEQFF
many,TRBD2,TRBJ2-1,TRBV12-3/TRBV12-4,TGTGCCAGCATACGGGGGGGGTACAATGAGCAGTTCTTC,CASIRGGYNEQFF
-,-,TRBJ2-3,TRBV19,TGTGCCAGCGAATCAGATACGCAGTATTTT,CASESDTQYF
-,-,TRBJ1-1,TRBV2,TGTGCCAGCTCACGGGGGGGCAGCACTGAAGCTTTCTTT,CASSRGGSTEAFF
-,TRBD2,TRBJ2-1,TRBV24-1,TGTGCCAGGCAAACGGTGGGACCCGTCCCCCTAGCGGGAGTCCTTGAGCGGTTCTTC,CARQTVGPVPLAGVLERFF